The next 23 T cell receptor beta chains were all read from a single sample in a study of T cell changes during pregnancy in multiple sclerosis. Assay: immunoSEQ multiplex PCR; the TCRdb copy retains only in-frame clones and omits some. The sample holds around 100,000 clones, more than 85% seen once. The sequencing used peripheral blood, collected after pregnancy. These TCRs come from a female donor with multiple sclerosis, enrolled in a pregnancy study.

The chain has TRBV5-4 and TRBJ1-2, with D unclear. Looked up from germline, CDR1 is SGHNT and CDR2 is YYREEE (reference sequence). The V gene lost 4 bases and the J gene lost 0 bases, with 7 bases spanning the gap. This CDR3 has 13 residues. The CDR3 DNA sequence: TGTGCCAGCAGCGTGACAACTAACTATGGCTACACCTTC. Residues: CASSVTTNYGYTF.

This clone came up once. V gene TRBV14 combines with J gene TRBJ2-5, with TRBD1 as a possible D gene (6 bases). There are 14 residues in the CDR3. The germline V and J ends were trimmed by 4 bases and 2 bases, with 11 bases remaining between them. CDR1 is SGHDN and CDR2 is FVKESK in the germline V gene. CDR3 in DNA: TGTGCCAGCAGCCCCCCAGGGGTGCAAGAGACCCAGTACTTC. Encoded protein: CASSPPGVQETQYF. The variable domain in full, with the rest retrieved from reference TRBV14 and TRBJ2-5, is EAGVTQFPSHSVIEKGQTVTLRCDPISGHDNLYWYRRVMGKEIKFLLHFVKESKQDESGMPNNRFLAERTGGTYSTLKVQPAELEDSGVYFCASSPPGVQETQYFGPGTRLLVL.

The genes are TRBV5-5 and TRBJ1-5; 8 bases fit TRBD1. The CDR3 runs 18 residues. V shed 0 bases and J 0 bases; nucleotides not matched to a gene: 8. Germline CDR1 is SGHKS and CDR2 is YYEKEE (reference sequence). CDR3 protein: CASSLVSTGVYSNQPQHF. In nucleotides, the CDR3 is TGTGCCAGCAGCTTGGTATCGACAGGGGTTTATAGCAATCAGCCCCAGCATTTT.

The chain carries TRBV30 and TRBJ2-2, with 7 positions matching TRBD1. V dropped 4 bases and J dropped 0; count of bases not matched to a gene: 8. The CDR3 length is 16 residues. The germline gives CDR1 GTSNPN, CDR2 SVGIG (reference sequence). CDR3 protein: CAWNPGQVANTGELFF. The CDR3 nucleotides are TGTGCCTGGAACCCAGGACAGGTCGCGAACACCGGGGAGCTGTTTTTT.

The J gene is TRBJ2-5, the V gene TRBV2, with 7 bases identical to TRBD2. Per the germline V gene, CDR1 is SNHLY and CDR2 is FYNNEI. The CDR3 is made up of 18 amino acids. Trimming cost V 4 bases and J 2 bases; bases outside gene matches: 16. CDR3 in DNA: TGTGCCAGCAGTGCCTGGGCAGGGAGGGGACGAGGTCAAGAGACCCAGTACTTC. Translated: CASSAWAGRGRGQETQYF.

V usage is TRBV6-1 and J usage is TRBJ2-3; 10 bases are shared with TRBD2. The CDR3 runs 15 residues. V lost 0 bases and J lost 6; bases outside the gene matches: 3. The germline V gene has CDR1 MNHNS and CDR2 SASEGT. The CDR3 is CASSEAGSGGDTQYF. The CDR3 coding sequence is TGTGCCAGCAGTGAAGCGGGTAGCGGGGGGGATACGCAGTATTTT.

The chain couples TRBV15 to TRBJ1-5, with D perhaps matching TRBD1 (6 bases). Germline loops: CDR1 LNHNV, CDR2 YYDKDF (reference sequence). Trimming stripped 0 bases from V and 3 bases from J, with 12 bases between. The CDR3 is made up of 16 amino acids. The CDR3 reads CATSREQGALNQPQHF. Written as DNA, the CDR3 is TGTGCCACCAGCAGAGAACAGGGTGCCCTCAATCAGCCCCAGCATTTT.

This sequence joins TRBV5-3 and TRBJ1-1; 8 bases are a match to TRBD1. TRBV5-3 is an open reading frame whose function is uncertain. Unmatched junction bases numbered 5, after V lost 4 bases and J lost 3 bases. This CDR3 region has 14 residues. As DNA, the CDR3 is TGTGCCAGAAGCCTCGGACAGGGAGACACTGAAGCTTTCTTT. Its translation is CARSLGQGDTEAFF.

The chain couples TRBV15 to TRBJ2-2; 9 bases are a match to TRBD1. The trim removed 8 bases at V and 3 bases at J, leaving 4 bases unmatched. Germline V gene data show CDR1 as LNHNV and CDR2 as YYDKDF (reference sequence). This CDR3 is built from 14 residues. CDR3 protein: CATGQGSDTGELFF. CDR3 in DNA: TGTGCCACCGGACAGGGGTCGGACACCGGGGAGCTGTTTTTT. The full variable domain, in which reference TRBV15 and TRBJ2-2 provide the parts outside the CDR3, is DAMVIQNPRYQVTQFGKPVTLSCSQTLNHNVMYWYQQKSSQAPKLLFHYYDKDFNNEADTPDNFQSRRPNTSFCFLDIRSPGLGDTAMYLCATGQGSDTGELFFGEGSRLTVL.

The V gene is TRBV7-8, the J gene TRBJ2-3; 12 bases are shared with TRBD1. V lost 4 bases and J lost 4; bases outside the gene matches: 12. This CDR3 comprises 18 residues. Germline CDR1 reads SGHVS; CDR2 reads FQNEAQ. The CDR3 sequence is CASSYRTPGQGASDTQYF. The CDR3 DNA is TGTGCCAGCAGCTACAGGACCCCGGGACAGGGGGCATCAGATACGCAGTATTTT.

V usage is TRBV11-2 and J usage is TRBJ2-7; TRBD2 is a possible D gene (5 bases). There are 16 residues in the CDR3. Germline CDR1 reads SGHAT; CDR2 reads FQNNGV. V was pared by 7 bases and J by 1 base, with 20 bases between. In nucleotides, the CDR3 is TGTGCCAGCACCCCGGGGTGGTCTAGCCGGTCCTACGAGCAGTACTTC. Its protein is CASTPGWSSRSYEQYF.

The chain employs TRBV12-2 and TRBJ1-5; the table assigns TRBD1, which was not confirmed against the DNA. TRBV12-2 represents a pseudogene. The CDR3 loop spans 13 amino acids. The CDR3 loop is CASRLASDQPQHF. The CDR3 DNA reads TGTGCAAGTCGCTTAGCTTCAGATCAGCCCCAGCATTTT.

This clone has just a few counts. The chain recombines TRBV11-2 with TRBJ1-2; D unresolved. V lost 1 base, J lost 5 bases, and 8 bases lay in between. The CDR3 spans 13 residues. Germline CDR1 and CDR2: SGHAT and FQNNGV. The CDR3: CASSLVRLYGYTF. Written as DNA, the CDR3 is TGTGCCAGCAGCTTAGTTCGGTTATATGGCTACACCTTC.

This chain joins TRBV7-8 and TRBJ2-1, with a tentative D call TRBD2 (6 bases). The germline gives CDR1 SGHVS, CDR2 FQNEAQ. V lost 4 bases and J lost 9, with 22 bases in between. The CDR3 is made up of 16 amino acids. CDR3 sequence (DNA): TGTGCCAGCAGCTCCCCGGGAAGGGGCGGGATAGTTGAGCAGTTCTTC. Protein: CASSSPGRGGIVEQFF.

The chain joins TRBV7-3 to TRBJ1-1; the D gene is possibly TRBD1 (5 bases). Trimming stripped 5 bases from V and 3 bases from J, with 19 bases between. Germline CDR1 is SGHTA and CDR2 is FQGTGA. This CDR3 region has 16 residues. Here the CDR3 DNA reads TGTGCCAGCAGCCTGGGGCGGGGATCGGCGGACACTGAAGCTTTCTTT. Amino acids: CASSLGRGSADTEAFF.

The chain employs TRBV5-4 and TRBJ2-7, with 7 bases lining up with TRBD1. Per the germline V gene, CDR1 is SGHNT and CDR2 is YYREEE (reference sequence). This CDR3 has 14 amino acids. V shed 5 bases, J shed 7 bases, and the junction held 12 bases outside the gene matches. In DNA, the CDR3 is TGTGCCAGCAGTCTCGAGGGGGCGCTGGGTGAGCAGTACTTC. Amino acids: CASSLEGALGEQYF.

V usage is TRBV13 and J usage is TRBJ1-2; 7 bases match TRBD1. Germline V lookup: CDR1 PRHDT, CDR2 FYEKMQ (reference sequence). The CDR3 is made up of 17 amino acids. V gave up 0 bases and J gave up 8 bases; unmatched junction bases: 15. CDR3 in amino acids: CASSLGNPGGRASGYTF. The DNA of the CDR3 is TGTGCCAGCAGCTTAGGAAACCCAGGGGGAAGGGCTAGCGGCTACACCTTC.

The chain recombines TRBV7-9 with TRBJ1-4; D is perhaps TRBD1 (5 bases). Trimming shortened V by 3 bases and J by 8 bases, and 13 bases separated the two germline ends. Germline V lookup: CDR1 SEHNR, CDR2 FQNEAQ (reference sequence). The CDR3 consists of 14 residues. In DNA, the CDR3 is TGTGCCAGCAGCTTCACAGGTGTACAGGAAAAACTGTTTTTT. Its protein product is CASSFTGVQEKLFF.

There are many counts of this clone. The rearrangement links TRBV5-1 to TRBJ2-7; 7 bases agree with TRBD1. This CDR3 is built from 16 residues. Germline V gives CDR1 SGHRS, CDR2 YFSETQ. Germline trimming cut 2 bases from V and 4 bases from J; bases unmatched to any gene: 12. The CDR3: CASSLAPGTVFYEQYF. DNA for the CDR3: TGCGCCAGCAGCTTAGCACCCGGGACAGTCTTTTACGAGCAGTACTTC. Using reference TRBV5-1 and TRBJ2-7 for the parts outside the CDR3, the full variable domain is KAGVTQTPRYLIKTRGQQVTLSCSPISGHRSVSWYQQTPGQGLQFLFEYFSETQRNKGNFPGRFSGRQFSNSRSEMNVSTLELGDSALYLCASSLAPGTVFYEQYFGPGTRLTVT.

The J gene is TRBJ1-2, the V gene TRBV19, with 9 bases identical to TRBD1. With 4 bases clipped from V and 4 bases from J, the junction kept 10 bases outside the gene matches. CDR3 length: 16 residues. CDR1 is LNHDA, CDR2 SQIVND, per germline (reference sequence). The CDR3 DNA follows: TGTGCCAGTAGTACCGCTAGACAGGGGGGAGGCTATGGCTACACCTTC. The encoded protein is CASSTARQGGGYGYTF.

V is TRBV5-6 and J is TRBJ2-3, with 8 bases matching TRBD2. The CDR3 consists of 15 residues. Trimming cost V 5 bases and J 0 bases; bases outside gene matches: 5. CDR1 is SGHDT and CDR2 is YYEEEE in the germline V gene. The CDR3 loop is CASRRAGDSTDTQYF. The CDR3, as DNA: TGTGCCAGCAGACGAGCGGGGGATAGCACAGATACGCAGTATTTT.

V and J are TRBV27 and TRBJ2-1; 12 nucleotides agree with TRBD1. V shed 5 bases, J shed 7 bases, and the junction held 6 bases outside the gene matches. From germline, CDR1 is MNHEY and CDR2 SMNVEV (reference sequence). This CDR3 is 15 amino acids long. This chain's CDR3 is CASSRRGQGANEQFF. CDR3 nucleotide sequence: TGTGCCAGCAGTAGACGGGGACAGGGGGCTAATGAGCAGTTCTTC.

The rearrangement joins TRBV4-1 to TRBJ2-3, with D perhaps matching TRBD2 (7 bases). The V gene lost 4 bases and the J gene lost 6 bases, with 11 bases spanning the gap. Germline lookup yields CDR1 MGHRA and CDR2 YSYEKL. CDR3 size: 13 residues. CDR3 DNA: TGCGCCAGCAGCCGGGGGAGGGGGGATACGCAGTATTTT. Amino acid sequence: CASSRGRGDTQYF.